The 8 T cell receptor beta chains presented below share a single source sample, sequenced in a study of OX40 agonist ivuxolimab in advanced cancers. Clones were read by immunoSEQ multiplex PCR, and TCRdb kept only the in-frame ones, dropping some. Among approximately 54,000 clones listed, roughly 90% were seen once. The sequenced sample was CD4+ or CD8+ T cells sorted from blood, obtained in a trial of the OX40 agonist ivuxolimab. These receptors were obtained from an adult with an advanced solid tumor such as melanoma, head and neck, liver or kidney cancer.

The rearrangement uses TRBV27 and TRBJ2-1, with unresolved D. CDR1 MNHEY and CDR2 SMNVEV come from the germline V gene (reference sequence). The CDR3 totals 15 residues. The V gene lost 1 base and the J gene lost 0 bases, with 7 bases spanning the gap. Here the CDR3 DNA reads TGTGCCAGCAGTTTATTGTGGGGCTCCTACAATGAGCAGTTCTTC. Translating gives CASSLLWGSYNEQFF.

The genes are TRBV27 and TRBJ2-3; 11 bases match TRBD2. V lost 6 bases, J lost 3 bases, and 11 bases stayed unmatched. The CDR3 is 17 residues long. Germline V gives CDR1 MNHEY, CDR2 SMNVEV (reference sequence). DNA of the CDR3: TGTGCCAGCAGCCTTCTAGTAGCGGGAGGGGGTACAGATACGCAGTATTTT. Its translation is CASSLLVAGGGTDTQYF.

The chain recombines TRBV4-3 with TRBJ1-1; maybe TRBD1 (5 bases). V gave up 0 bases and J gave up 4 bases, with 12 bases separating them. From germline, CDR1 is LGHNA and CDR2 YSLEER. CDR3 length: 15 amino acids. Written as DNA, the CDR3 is TGCGCCAGCAGCCAAGATCGGGGCGGGGGCACTGAAGCTTTCTTT. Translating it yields CASSQDRGGGTEAFF.

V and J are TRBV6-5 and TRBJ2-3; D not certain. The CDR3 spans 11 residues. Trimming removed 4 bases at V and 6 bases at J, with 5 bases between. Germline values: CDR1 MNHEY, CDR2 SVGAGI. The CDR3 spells CASSFGDTQYF. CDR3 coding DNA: TGTGCCAGCAGTTTCGGGGATACGCAGTATTTT.

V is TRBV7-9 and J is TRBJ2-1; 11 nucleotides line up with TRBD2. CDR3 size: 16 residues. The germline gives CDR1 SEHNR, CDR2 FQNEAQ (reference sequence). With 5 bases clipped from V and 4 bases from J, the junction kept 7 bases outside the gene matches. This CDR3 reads CASSPGTSGIYNEQFF. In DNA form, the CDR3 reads TGTGCCAGCAGCCCGGGGACTAGCGGTATTTACAATGAGCAGTTCTTC.

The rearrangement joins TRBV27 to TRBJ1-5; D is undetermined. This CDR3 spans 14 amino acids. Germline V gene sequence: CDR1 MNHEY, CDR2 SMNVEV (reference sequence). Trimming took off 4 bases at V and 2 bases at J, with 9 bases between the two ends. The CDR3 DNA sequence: TGTGCCAGCAGTTCGGACGCGGGCAATCAGCCCCAGCATTTT. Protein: CASSSDAGNQPQHF.

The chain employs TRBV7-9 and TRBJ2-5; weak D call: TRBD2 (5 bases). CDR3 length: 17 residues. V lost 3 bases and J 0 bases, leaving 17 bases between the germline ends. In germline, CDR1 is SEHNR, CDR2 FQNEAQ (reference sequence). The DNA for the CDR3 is TGTGCCAGCAGCTTCCGTCTAGGTGAGCGGTACCAAGAGACCCAGTACTTC. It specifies CASSFRLGERYQETQYF.

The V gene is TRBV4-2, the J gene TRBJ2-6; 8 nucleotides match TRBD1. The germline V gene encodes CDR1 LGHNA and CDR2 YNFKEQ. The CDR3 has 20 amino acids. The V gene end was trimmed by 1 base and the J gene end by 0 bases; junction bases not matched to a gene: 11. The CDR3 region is CASSQVSGTGDFSGANVLTF. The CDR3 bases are TGTGCCAGCAGCCAAGTATCCGGGACAGGAGACTTCTCTGGGGCCAACGTCCTGACTTTC.